The sequence of this T cell receptor beta chain was determined in a study of cytomegalovirus exposure and HLA in healthy donors. The CDR3 consists of 14 residues. Trimming removed 5 bases from V and 3 bases from J, with 15 bases in between. Germline-derived CDR1 and CDR2 are GTSNPN and SVGIG (reference sequence). Primers for the PCR totalled 60 Vbeta and 13 Jbeta. The assay was immunoSEQ multiplex PCR, and TCRdb's table has in-frame clones only and misses some. The data show approximately 65,000 clones, with approximately 64% seen just once and less than 20% held by the top ten. This sequence joins TRBV30 and TRBJ2-3; weak D call: TRBD2 (6 bases). Input material: PBMCs. The TCR was taken from a man between 40 and 49 years old in good health and CMV-seropositive. The CDR3 region is CAWRDPGGTDTQYF. As DNA, the CDR3 is TGTGCCTGGCGCGATCCCGGGGGAACAGATACGCAGTATTTT.